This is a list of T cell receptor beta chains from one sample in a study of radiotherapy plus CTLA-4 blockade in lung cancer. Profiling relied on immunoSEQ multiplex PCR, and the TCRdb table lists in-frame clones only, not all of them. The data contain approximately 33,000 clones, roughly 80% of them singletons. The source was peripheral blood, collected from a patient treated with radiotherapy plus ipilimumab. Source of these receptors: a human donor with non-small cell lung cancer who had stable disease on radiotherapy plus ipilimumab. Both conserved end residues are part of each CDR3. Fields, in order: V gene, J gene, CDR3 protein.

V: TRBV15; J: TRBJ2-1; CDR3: CATSSVRTFNEQFF
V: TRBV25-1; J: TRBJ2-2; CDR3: CASSDEVAGVHGELFF
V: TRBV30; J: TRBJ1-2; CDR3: CAWSERQGNNYGYTF
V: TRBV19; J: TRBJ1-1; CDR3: CASSIQGGTEAFF
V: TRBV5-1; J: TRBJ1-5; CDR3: CASSFLPGQGDQPQHF
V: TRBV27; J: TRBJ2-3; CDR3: CASSKRAGQPTDTQYF
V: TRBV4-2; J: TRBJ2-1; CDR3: CASSVRSAAGSHNEQFF
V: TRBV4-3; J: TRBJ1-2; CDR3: CASSQDFGGLLGYTF
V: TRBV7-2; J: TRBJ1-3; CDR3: CASSFYGSGNTIYF
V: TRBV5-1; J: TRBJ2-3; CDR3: CASSPDRGSAGTQYF
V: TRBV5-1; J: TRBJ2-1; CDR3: CASSLGPFEHEQFF
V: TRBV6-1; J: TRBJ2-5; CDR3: CASSPRLPYQETQYF
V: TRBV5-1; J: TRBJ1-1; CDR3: CASSFYRHTEAFF
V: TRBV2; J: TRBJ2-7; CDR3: CASSGGYNTYEQYF
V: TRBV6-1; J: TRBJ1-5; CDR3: CASREQEYSNQPQHF
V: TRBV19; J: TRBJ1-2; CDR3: CASSIEDGVGGYTF
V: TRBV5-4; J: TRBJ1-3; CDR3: CASSRAGQASGNTIYF
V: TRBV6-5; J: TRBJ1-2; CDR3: CASSYSSAWDGYTF
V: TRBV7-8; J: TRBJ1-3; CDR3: CASSYRGAGNTIYF
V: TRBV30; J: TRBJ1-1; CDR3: CAWSVGRRGEAFF
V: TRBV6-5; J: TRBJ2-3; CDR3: CASREPSGPQDTQYF
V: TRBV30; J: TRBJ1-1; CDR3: CAWSVRLGQMNTEAFF